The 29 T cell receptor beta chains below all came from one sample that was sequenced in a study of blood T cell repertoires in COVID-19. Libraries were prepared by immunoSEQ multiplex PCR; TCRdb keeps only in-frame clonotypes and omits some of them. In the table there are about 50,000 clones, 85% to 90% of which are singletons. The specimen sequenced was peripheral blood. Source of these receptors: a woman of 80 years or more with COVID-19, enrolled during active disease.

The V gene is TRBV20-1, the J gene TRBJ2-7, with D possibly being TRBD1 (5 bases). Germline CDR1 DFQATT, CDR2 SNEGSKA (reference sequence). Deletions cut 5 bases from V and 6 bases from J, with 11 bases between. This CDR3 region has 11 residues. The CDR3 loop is CSARTGTEQYF. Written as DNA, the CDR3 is TGCAGTGCTCGAACAGGAACCGAGCAGTACTTC.

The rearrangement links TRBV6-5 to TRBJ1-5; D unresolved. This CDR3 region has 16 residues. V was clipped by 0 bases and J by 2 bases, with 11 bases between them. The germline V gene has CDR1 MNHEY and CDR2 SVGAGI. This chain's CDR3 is CASSYSARGGNQPQHF. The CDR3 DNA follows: TGTGCCAGCAGTTACTCTGCCCGGGGTGGCAATCAGCCCCAGCATTTT.

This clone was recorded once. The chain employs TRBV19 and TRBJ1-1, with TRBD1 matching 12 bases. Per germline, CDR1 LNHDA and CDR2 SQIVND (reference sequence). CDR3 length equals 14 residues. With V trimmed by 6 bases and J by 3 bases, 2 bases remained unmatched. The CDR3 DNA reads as TGTGCCAGTAGCCGGGACAGGGGGCACACTGAAGCTTTCTTT. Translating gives CASSRDRGHTEAFF.

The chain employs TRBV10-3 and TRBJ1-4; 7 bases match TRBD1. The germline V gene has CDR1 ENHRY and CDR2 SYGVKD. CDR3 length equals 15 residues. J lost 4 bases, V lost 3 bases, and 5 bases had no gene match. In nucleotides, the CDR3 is TGTGCCATCAGTGAAAGGGGGCCGAGTAATGAAAAACTGTTTTTT. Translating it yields CAISERGPSNEKLFF.

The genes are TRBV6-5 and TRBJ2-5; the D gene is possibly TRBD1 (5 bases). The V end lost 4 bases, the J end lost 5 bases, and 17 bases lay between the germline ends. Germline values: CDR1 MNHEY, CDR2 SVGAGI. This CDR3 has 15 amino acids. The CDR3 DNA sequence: TGTGCCAGCAGTTCCAGGACAAATAGGCGGGAGACCCAGTACTTC. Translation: CASSSRTNRRETQYF.

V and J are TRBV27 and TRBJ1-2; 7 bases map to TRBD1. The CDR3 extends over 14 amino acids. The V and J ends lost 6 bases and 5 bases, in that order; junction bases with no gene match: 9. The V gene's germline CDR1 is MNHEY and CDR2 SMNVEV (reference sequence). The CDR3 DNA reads TGTGCCAGCAGCCCGATACGGACAGGTTATGGCTACACCTTC. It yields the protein CASSPIRTGYGYTF.

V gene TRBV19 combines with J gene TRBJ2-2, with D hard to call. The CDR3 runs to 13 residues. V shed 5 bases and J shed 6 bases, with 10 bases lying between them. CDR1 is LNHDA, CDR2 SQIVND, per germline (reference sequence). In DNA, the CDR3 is TGTGCCAGTAGTCCGTTCTTTGCCGGGGAGCTGTTTTTT. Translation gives CASSPFFAGELFF.

CDR3 in amino acids: CASSPLRTSGNKDTQYF. In DNA, the CDR3 is TGTGCCAGCAGCCCTTTGAGGACTAGCGGGAACAAAGATACGCAGTATTTT. The chain recombines TRBV3-1 (or the pseudogene TRBV3-2) with TRBJ2-3, with 12 bases that match TRBD2. The germline V gene has CDR1 LGHDT and CDR2 YNNKEL (reference sequence). This CDR3 region has 17 residues. V shed 4 bases, J shed 5 bases, and the junction held 10 bases outside the gene matches.

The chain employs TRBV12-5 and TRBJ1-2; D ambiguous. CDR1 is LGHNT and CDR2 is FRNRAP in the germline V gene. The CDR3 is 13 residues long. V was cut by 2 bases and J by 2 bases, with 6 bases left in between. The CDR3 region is CASGLRANYGYTF. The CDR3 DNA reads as TGTGCTAGTGGTTTGAGAGCGAACTATGGCTACACCTTC.

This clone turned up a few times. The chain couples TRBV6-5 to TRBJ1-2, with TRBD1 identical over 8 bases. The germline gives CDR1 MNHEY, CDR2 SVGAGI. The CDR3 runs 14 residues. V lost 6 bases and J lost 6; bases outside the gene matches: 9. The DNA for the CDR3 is TGTGCCAGCAGAGGACAGGGCCCCCGGGATGGCTACACCTTC. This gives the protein CASRGQGPRDGYTF.

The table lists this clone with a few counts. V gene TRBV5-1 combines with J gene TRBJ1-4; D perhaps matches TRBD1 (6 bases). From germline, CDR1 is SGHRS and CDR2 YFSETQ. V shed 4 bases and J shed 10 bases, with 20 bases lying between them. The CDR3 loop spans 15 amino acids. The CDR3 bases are TGCGCCAGCAGCGTTATTGCAGGGGCGATTGCAAAACTGTTTTTT. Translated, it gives CASSVIAGAIAKLFF.

Written as DNA, the CDR3 is TGTGCCAGCAGGGTGCGGACAGGGGTTGGTGGCTACACCTTC. It translates to CASRVRTGVGGYTF. V and J are TRBV7-2 and TRBJ1-2, with 9 bases matching TRBD1. J lost 7 bases, V lost 6 bases, and 9 bases had no gene match. This CDR3 spans 14 amino acids. Germline CDR1 SGHTA, CDR2 FQGNSA. The variable domain in full, completed from reference TRBV7-2 and TRBJ1-2, reads GAGVSQSPSNKVTEKGKDVELRCDPISGHTALYWYRQSLGQGLEFLIYFQGNSAPDKSGLPSDRFSAERTGGSVSTLTIQRTQQEDSAVYLCASRVRTGVGGYTFGSGTRLTVV.

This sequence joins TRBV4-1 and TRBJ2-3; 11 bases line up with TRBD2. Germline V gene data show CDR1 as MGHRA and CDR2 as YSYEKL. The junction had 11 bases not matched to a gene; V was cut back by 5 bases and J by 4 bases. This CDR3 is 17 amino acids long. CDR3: CASSTYSGRAGSDTQYF. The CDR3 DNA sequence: TGCGCCAGCAGCACCTATAGCGGGAGGGCCGGGTCAGATACGCAGTATTTT.

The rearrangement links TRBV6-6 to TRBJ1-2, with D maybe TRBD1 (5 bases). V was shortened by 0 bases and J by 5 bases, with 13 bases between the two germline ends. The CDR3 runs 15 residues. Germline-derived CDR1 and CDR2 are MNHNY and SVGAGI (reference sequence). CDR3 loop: CASSYSEGFGYGYTF. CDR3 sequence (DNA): TGTGCCAGCAGTTACTCGGAGGGGTTTGGTTATGGCTACACCTTC.

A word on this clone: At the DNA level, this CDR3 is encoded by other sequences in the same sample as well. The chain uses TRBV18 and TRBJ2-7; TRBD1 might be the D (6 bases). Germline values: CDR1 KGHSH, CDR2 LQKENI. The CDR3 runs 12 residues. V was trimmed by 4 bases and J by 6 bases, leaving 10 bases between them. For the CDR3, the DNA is TGTGCCAGCTCACTCACAGGGAGCGAGCAGTACTTC. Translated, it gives CASSLTGSEQYF.

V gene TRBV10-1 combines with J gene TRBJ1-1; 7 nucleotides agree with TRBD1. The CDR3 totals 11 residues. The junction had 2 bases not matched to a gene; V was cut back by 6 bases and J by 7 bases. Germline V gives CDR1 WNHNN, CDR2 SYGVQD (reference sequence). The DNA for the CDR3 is TGCGCCAGCAGCCGGGACAGTGAAGCTTTCTTT. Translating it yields CASSRDSEAFF.

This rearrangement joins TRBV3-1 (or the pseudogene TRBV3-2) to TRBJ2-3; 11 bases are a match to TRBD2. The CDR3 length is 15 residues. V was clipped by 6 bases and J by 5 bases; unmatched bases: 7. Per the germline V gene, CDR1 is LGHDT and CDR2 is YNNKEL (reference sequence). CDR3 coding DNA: TGTGCCAGCAGGGTTAGCGGGGGGGCCAGAGATACGCAGTATTTT. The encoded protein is CASRVSGGARDTQYF.

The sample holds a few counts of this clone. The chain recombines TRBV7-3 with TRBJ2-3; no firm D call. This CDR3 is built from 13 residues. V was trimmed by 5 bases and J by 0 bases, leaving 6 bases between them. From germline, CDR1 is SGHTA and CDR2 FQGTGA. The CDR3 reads CASSLVSTDTQYF. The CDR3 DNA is TGTGCCAGCAGCCTCGTAAGCACAGATACGCAGTATTTT. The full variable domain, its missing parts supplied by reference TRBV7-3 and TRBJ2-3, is GAGVSQTPSNKVTEKGKYVELRCDPISGHTALYWYRQSLGQGPEFLIYFQGTGAADDSGLPNDRFFAVRPEGSVSTLKIQRTERGDSAVYLCASSLVSTDTQYFGPGTRLTVL.

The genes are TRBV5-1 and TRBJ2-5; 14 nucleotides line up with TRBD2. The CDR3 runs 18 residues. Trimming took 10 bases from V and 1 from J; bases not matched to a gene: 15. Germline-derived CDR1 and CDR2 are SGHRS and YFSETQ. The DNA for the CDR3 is TGCGCCGGAGATTACGGGACTAGCGGGGGCGTTATCCAAGAGACCCAGTACTTC. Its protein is CAGDYGTSGGVIQETQYF.

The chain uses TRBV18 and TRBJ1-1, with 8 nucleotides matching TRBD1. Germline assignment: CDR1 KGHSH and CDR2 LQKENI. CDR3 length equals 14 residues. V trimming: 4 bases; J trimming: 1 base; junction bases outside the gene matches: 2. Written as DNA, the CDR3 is TGTGCCAGCTCACAGCAGGGGGCGAACACTGAAGCTTTCTTT. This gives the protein CASSQQGANTEAFF.

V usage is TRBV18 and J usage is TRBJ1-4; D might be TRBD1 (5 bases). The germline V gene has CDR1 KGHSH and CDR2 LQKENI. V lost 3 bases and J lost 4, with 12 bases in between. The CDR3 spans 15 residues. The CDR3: CASSPDSKYNEKLFF. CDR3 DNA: TGTGCCAGCTCACCCGACAGCAAATATAATGAAAAACTGTTTTTT.

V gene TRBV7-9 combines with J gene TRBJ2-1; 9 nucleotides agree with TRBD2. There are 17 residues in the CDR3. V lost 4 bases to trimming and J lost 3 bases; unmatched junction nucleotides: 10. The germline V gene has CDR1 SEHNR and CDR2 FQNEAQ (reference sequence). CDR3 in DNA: TGTGCCAGCAGCTCCAGGGTAGCGGGAGCGCGCTACAATGAGCAGTTCTTC. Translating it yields CASSSRVAGARYNEQFF.

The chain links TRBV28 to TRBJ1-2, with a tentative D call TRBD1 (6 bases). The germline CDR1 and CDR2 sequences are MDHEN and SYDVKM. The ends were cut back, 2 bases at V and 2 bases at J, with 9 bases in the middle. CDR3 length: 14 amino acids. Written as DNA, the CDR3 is TGTGCCAGCAGTTTAGACAGGCCCAACTATGGCTACACCTTC. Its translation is CASSLDRPNYGYTF.

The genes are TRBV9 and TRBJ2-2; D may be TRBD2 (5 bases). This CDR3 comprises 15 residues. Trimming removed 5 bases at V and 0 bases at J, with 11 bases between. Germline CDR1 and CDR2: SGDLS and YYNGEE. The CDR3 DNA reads TGTGCCAGCAGTGCAACTAGGACGAACACCGGGGAGCTGTTTTTT. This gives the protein CASSATRTNTGELFF.

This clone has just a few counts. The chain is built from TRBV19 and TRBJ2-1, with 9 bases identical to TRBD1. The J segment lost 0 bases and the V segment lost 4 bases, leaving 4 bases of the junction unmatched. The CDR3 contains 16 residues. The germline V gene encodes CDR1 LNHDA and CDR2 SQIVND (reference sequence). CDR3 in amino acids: CASSTRTGDSYNEQFF. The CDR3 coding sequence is TGTGCCAGTAGTACTCGGACAGGGGACTCCTACAATGAGCAGTTCTTC.

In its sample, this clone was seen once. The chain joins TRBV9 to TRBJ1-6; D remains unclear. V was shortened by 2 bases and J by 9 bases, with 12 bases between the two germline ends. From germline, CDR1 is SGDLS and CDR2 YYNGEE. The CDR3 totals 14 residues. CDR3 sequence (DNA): TGTGCCAGCAGCGTGGGGAGTTCAGGTTCACCCCTCCACTTT. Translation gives CASSVGSSGSPLHF.

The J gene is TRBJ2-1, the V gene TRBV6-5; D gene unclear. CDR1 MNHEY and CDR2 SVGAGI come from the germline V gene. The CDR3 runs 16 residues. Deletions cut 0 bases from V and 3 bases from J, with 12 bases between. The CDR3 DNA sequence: TGTGCCAGCAGTTACTCTTCCCAGGCCATCTACAATGAGCAGTTCTTC. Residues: CASSYSSQAIYNEQFF.

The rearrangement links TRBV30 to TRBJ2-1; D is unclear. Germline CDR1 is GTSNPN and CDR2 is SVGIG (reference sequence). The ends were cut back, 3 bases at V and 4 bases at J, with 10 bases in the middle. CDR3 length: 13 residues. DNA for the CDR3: TGTGCCTGGAGCGATGACTCATACAATGAGCAGTTCTTC. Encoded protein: CAWSDDSYNEQFF.

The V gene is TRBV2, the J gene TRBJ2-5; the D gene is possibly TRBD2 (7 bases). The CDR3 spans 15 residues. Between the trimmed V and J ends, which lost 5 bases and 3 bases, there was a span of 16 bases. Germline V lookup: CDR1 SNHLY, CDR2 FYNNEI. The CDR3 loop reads CASSRLAGAKETQYF. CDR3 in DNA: TGTGCCAGCAGTAGACTTGCGGGGGCTAAAGAGACCCAGTACTTC. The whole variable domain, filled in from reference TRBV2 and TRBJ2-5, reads EPEVTQTPSHQVTQMGQEVILRCVPISNHLYFYWYRQILGQKVEFLVSFYNNEISEKSEIFDDQFSVERPDGSNFTLKIRSTKLEDSAMYFCASSRLAGAKETQYFGPGTRLLVL.